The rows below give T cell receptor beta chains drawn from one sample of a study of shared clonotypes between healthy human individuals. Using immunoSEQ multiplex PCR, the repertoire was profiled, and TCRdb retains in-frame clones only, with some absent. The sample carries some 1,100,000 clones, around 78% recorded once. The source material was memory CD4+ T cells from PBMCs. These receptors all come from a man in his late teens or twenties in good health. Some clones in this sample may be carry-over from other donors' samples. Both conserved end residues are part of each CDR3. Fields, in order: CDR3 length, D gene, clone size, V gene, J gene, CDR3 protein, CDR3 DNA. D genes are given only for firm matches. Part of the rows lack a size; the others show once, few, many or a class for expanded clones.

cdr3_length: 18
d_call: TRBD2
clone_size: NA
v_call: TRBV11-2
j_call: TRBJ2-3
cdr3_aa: CASSPVRRNSGVTDTQYF
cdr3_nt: TGTGCCAGCAGCCCAGTCCGGAGAAATAGCGGGGTCACAGATACGCAGTATTTT

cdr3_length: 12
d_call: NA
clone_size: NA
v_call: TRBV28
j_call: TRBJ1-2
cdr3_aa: CASRAGPYGYTF
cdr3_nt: TGTGCCAGCAGGGCGGGACCCTATGGCTACACCTTC

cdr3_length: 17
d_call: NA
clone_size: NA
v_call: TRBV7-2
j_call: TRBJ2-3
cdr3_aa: CASSLEVGGVSTDTQYF
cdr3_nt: TGTGCCAGCAGCTTAGAAGTCGGCGGGGTTAGCACAGATACGCAGTATTTT

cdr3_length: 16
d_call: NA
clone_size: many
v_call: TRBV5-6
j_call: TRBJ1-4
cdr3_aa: CASSLYGGMTNEKLFF
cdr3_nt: TGTGCCAGCAGCTTGTATGGGGGTATGACTAATGAAAAACTGTTTTTT

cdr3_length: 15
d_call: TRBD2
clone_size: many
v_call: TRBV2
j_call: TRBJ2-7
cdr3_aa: CASIPRREGTYEQYF
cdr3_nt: TGTGCCAGCATCCCTCGGCGGGAGGGGACTTACGAGCAGTACTTC

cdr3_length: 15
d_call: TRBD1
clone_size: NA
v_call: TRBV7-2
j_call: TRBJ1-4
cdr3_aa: CASSPRDRRGEKLFF
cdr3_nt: TGTGCCAGCAGCCCCCGGGACAGGCGTGGCGAAAAACTGTTTTTT

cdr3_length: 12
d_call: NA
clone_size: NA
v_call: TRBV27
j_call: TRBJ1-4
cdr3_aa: CASSAGDEKLFF
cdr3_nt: TGTGCCAGCAGTGCAGGAGATGAAAAACTGTTTTTT

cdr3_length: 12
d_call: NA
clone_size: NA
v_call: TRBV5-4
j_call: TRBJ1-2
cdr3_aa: CASPGHSYGYTF
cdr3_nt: TGTGCCAGCCCTGGACATAGCTATGGCTACACCTTC

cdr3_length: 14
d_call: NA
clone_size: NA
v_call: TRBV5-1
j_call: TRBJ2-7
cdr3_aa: CASSLRGEAYEQYF
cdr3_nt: TGCGCCAGCAGCTTGAGAGGGGAGGCCTACGAGCAGTACTTC

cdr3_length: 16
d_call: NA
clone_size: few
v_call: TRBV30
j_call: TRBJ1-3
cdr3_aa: CAWSVLAASSGNTIYF
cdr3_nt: TGTGCCTGGAGTGTTCTGGCTGCTAGCTCTGGAAACACCATATATTTT

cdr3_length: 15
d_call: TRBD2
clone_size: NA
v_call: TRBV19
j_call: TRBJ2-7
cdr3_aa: CASSPGLAGGYEQYF
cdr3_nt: TGTGCCAGTAGTCCGGGACTAGCGGGCGGTTACGAGCAGTACTTC

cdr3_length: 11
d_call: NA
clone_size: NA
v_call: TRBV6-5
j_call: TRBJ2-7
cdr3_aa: CASTAHYEQYF
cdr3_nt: TGTGCCAGCACCGCACACTACGAGCAGTACTTC

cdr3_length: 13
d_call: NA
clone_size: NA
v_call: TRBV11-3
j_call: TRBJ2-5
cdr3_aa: CASSRTAKETQYF
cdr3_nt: TGTGCCAGCAGCAGGACCGCTAAAGAGACCCAGTACTTC

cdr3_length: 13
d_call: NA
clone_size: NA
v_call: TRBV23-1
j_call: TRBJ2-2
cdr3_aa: CASFVSGTGELFF
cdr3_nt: TGCGCCAGCTTTGTCTCGGGCACCGGGGAGCTGTTTTTT

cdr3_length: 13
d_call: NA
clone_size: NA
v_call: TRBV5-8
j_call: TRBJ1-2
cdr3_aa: CASSFPGSYGYTF
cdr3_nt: TGTGCCAGCAGCTTCCCAGGGAGTTATGGCTACACCTTC

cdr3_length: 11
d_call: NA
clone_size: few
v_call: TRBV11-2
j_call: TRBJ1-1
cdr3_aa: CASSRITEAFF
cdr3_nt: TGTGCCAGCAGCCGCATTACTGAAGCTTTCTTT

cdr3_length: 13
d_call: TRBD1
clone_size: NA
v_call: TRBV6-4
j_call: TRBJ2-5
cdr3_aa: CASSRGRGETQYF
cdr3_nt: TGTGCCAGCAGCAGGGGGCGGGGAGAGACCCAGTACTTC

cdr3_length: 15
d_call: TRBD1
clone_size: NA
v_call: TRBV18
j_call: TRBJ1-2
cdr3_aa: CASSQTGQSNYGYTF
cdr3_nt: TGTGCCAGCTCACAGACGGGACAGTCAAACTATGGCTACACCTTC